These 4 T cell receptor beta chains were sequenced from one sample in a study of beta chain features in type 1 diabetes. Investigators reverse transcribed all isolated RNA, so they sequenced expressed TCRB transcripts. Profiling relied on immunoSEQ multiplex PCR, and the TCRdb table lists in-frame clones only, not all of them. The sample shows 620,000 or so clones, about 16% of them seen only once. The sequenced sample was naive CD4+ T cells from blood. These receptors were collected from a man younger than 35 in good health.

This clone was recorded a few times. The V and J genes are TRBV4-1 and TRBJ1-2, with D possibly matching TRBD1 (6 bases). This CDR3 spans 16 amino acids. Trimming stripped 0 bases from V and 2 bases from J, with 13 bases between. The germline gives CDR1 MGHRA, CDR2 YSYEKL. This CDR3 is CASSQEGARTNYGYTF. The CDR3 DNA follows: TGCGCCAGCAGCCAAGAGGGGGCCCGCACCAACTATGGCTACACCTTC.

This clone was counted a few times. The chain couples TRBV5-1 to TRBJ2-7; the match to TRBD2 covers 9 bases. The CDR3 has 14 residues. The V and J ends lost 6 bases and 2 bases, in that order; junction bases with no gene match: 6. The germline V gene encodes CDR1 SGHRS and CDR2 YFSETQ. The CDR3 spells CASNLAGDPYEQYF. The CDR3 nucleotides are TGCGCCAGCAACTTAGCGGGAGACCCCTACGAGCAGTACTTC.

The gene calls are TRBV7-2 and TRBJ1-6; perhaps TRBD1 as D (5 bases). From germline, CDR1 is SGHTA and CDR2 FQGNSA. The CDR3 is made up of 16 amino acids. Between the trimmed V and J ends, which lost 1 base and 3 bases, there was a span of 10 bases. The CDR3 DNA is TGTGCCAGCAGCTTAGTAGCAGGGAACTATAATTCACCCCTCCACTTT. This translates into CASSLVAGNYNSPLHF.

This chain connects TRBV7-6 to TRBJ2-6; maybe TRBD1 (6 bases). The CDR3 is made up of 17 amino acids. V was trimmed by 0 bases and J by 2 bases, leaving 11 bases between them. Per germline, CDR1 SGHVS and CDR2 FNYEAQ. The DNA of the CDR3 is TGTGCCAGCAGCTTAGCCGGGACAATCCCTGGGGCCAACGTCCTGACTTTC. Translation gives CASSLAGTIPGANVLTF.